This TCR beta chain was documented in a study of blood T cell repertoires in COVID-19. For the study at large: Symptom resolution, clearance, or two negative PCRs marked donors in Cohort 3 as recovered. T cells, B-cell-depleted T cells, or PBMCs supplied cDNA or gDNA.

The cohort comprised adults aged 18 to 89 years residing in around 25 US areas. Original handling: Amplification of reference gene primers was used by the study to estimate nucleated cell counts. Produced via immunoSEQ multiplex PCR; TCRdb's table is partial and in-frame only. That table is the source of V, J and clone size, and D and trimming were worked out from the DNA. This sample carries more than 300,000 clones, 87% of them seen once, and the ten largest clones take about 2.1%. Germline V gives CDR1 MDHEN, CDR2 SYDVKM. The CDR3 runs to 15 residues. V lost 6 bases, J lost 4 bases, and 18 bases lay in between.

The sequence was obtained from a man aged 35 to 55 in a cohort exposed to, infected with or recovered from COVID-19 (not recorded which). J is TRBJ2-5 and V is TRBV28; possibly TRBD2 for D (6 bases). Sequences were obtained from PBMCs or T cells enriched from blood (not recorded which). This CDR3 reads CASSPPGLIGETQYF. Here the CDR3 DNA reads TGTGCCAGCAGCCCTCCGGGACTTATTGGAGAGACCCAGTACTTC.